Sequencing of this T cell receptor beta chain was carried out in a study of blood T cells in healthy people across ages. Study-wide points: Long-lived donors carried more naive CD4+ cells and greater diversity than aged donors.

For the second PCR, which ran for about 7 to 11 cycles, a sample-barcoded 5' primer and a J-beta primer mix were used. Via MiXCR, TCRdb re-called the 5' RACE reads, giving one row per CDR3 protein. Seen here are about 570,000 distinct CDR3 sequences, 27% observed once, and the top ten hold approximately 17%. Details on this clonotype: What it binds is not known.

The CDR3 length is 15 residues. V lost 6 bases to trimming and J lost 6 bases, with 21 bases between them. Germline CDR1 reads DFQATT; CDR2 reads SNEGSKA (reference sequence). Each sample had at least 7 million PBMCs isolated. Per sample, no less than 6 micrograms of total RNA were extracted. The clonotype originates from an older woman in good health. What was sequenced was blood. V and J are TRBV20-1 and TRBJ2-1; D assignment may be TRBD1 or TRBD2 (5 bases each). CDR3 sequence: CSARLVRGNLNEQFF. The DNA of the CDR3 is TGCAGTGCCCGATTAGTACGGGGCAACCTCAATGAGCAGTTCTTC.